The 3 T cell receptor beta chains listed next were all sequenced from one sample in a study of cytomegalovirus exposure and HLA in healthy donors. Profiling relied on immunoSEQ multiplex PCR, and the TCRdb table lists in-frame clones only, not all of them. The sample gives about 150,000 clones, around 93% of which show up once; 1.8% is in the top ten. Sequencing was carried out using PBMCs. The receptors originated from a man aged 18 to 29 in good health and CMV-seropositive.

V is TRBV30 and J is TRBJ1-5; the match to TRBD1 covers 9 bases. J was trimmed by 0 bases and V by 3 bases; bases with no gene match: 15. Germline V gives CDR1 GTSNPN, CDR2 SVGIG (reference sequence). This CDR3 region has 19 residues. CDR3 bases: TGTGCCTGGAGCAGGACGAAGACAGGGGGAACTTATAGCAATCAGCCCCAGCATTTT. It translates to CAWSRTKTGGTYSNQPQHF.

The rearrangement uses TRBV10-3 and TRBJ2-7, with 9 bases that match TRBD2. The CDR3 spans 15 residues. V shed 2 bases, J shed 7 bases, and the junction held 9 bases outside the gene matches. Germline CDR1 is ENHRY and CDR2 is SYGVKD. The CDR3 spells CAISEMGVSGREQYF. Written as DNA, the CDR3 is TGTGCCATCAGTGAGATGGGGGTGAGCGGGAGGGAGCAGTACTTC.

CDR3 nucleotide sequence: TGTGCCAGCACCCGAGGGACAGGGTATAGTGAGCAGTTCTTC. Its translation is CASTRGTGYSEQFF. This chain uses TRBV28 with TRBJ2-1, with 9 bases aligning to TRBD1. V lost 7 bases, J lost 9 bases, and 10 bases stayed unmatched. The CDR3 totals 14 residues. CDR1 and CDR2 (germline): MDHEN, SYDVKM.